The text below deals with one TCR beta chain. The antigen remains unidentified. Sampling of blood occurred at baseline, cycle 4 day 1, and cycle 7 day 1. This entry comes from a study of OX40 agonist ivuxolimab in advanced cancers. Across the whole study: Each dose-escalation patient presented with hepatocellular carcinoma, melanoma, renal cell or head and neck cancer. Study results and limitations: No determination was made of the antigen specificity of the expanded peripheral T cells. At 0.1 to 3.0 mg/kg and by week 6, clonal expansion occurred in CD4+ and CD8+ blood T cells.

Only in-frame clones appear in the TCRdb table, and some are missing; sequencing was by immunoSEQ multiplex PCR. The table lists some 47,000 clones, about four fifths of them singletons. The sequencing here drew on CD4+ or CD8+ T cells sorted from blood, taken in a trial of the OX40 agonist ivuxolimab. The sequence came from an adult with an advanced solid tumor such as melanoma, head and neck, liver or kidney cancer.

CDR3 in amino acids: CASSLSGQGNQPQHF. The CDR3 DNA follows: TGTGCCAGCAGCTTAAGCGGACAGGGGAATCAGCCCCAGCATTTT. This sequence joins TRBV7-9 and TRBJ1-5, with 9 nucleotides matching TRBD1. The germline CDR1 and CDR2 sequences are SEHNR and FQNEAQ (reference sequence). The CDR3 is made up of 15 amino acids. V was clipped by 2 bases and J by 4 bases; unmatched bases: 3.